This TCR beta chain originates from a study of Graves' ophthalmopathy and Graves' hyperthyroidism. Investigators amplified TCR beta CDR3 regions from RNA transcripts. HTBI primers served in a first-round RT-PCR, which a second-round multiplex PCR followed. TCRdb analysed the multiplex PCR reads with MiXCR anew, one entry per CDR3 protein. The table lists roughly 350,000 distinct CDR3 sequences, about a sixth of them singletons, with roughly 2.3% in the top ten. Study outcomes and limitations: It was with 70.59% sensitivity and about 73% specificity that the model predicted ophthalmopathy progression. Thyroid clonotypes that were expanded above 0.001 frequency mostly also appeared in blood.

This clonotype was picked up many times. Its specificity is not known. Losses at the gene ends were 1 base for V and 5 bases for J; bases not matched to a gene: 7. Germline CDR1 is SGHTA and CDR2 is FQGNSA. CDR3 length equals 17 residues. The origin of this receptor is an adult woman with stable Graves' hyperthyroidism. The sample taken for sequencing was peripheral blood. The rearrangement joins TRBV7-2 to TRBJ2-5, with TRBD2 matching over 13 bases. Written as DNA, the CDR3 is TGTGCCAGCAGCTTAGGGAGGACTAGCGGGAGCGCCGAGACCCAGTACTTC. It codes for CASSLGRTSGSAETQYF.